Included here is one T cell receptor (beta chain) sequence, with context. Its antigen remains unidentified. Base quality data are lacking; no much larger clone is found one base away. TCRbeta CDR3 regions were amplified from genomic DNA by means of the immunoSEQ Assay, a bias-controlled multiplex PCR. The paper's data handling went like this. Nucleated cell counts per sample were estimated from amplification of reference gene primers within the assay. To quantify the absolute abundance of each unique TCRbeta CDR3 rearrangement, sequence reads were collapsed and filtered. For each sample, productive Simpson clonality was calculated as the square root of Simpson's diversity index over productive rearrangements. Sourced from immuneACCESS, this table was stored by TCRdb with only in-frame sequences that have V and J called. A share of the clones is absent; for the studies checked, an unresolved V gene accounts for under half, and the remainder has no known explanation. The V and J calls and the clone size are those of that table, but D and trimming were determined from the DNA. The sample profile shows 490,000 or so clones; approximately 88% of them were found once. 1.5% to 2% of the sample rests with the top ten.

These data come from a study of blood T cell repertoires in COVID-19 (TCRdb year 2020). Study-level background: Samples covering the acute and convalescent phases of COVID-19 were provided by collaborators in the United States, Italy and Spain. The prospective study material was composed of cDNA or gDNA derived from T cells, B-cell-depleted T cells, or PBMCs. The dataset comprised deeply sampled blood TCRbeta repertoires from subjects exposed to, actively infected with, or recovered from COVID-19. A freely available public database, intended as a resource for researchers studying the immune response to SARS-CoV-2, is where the repertoires were released. The samples were drawn from the first 160 participants of the ongoing ImmuneRACE study and from 1,254 subjects provided by 6 global collaborators. Sample metadata almost always included a de-identified subject ID, COVID-19 status, age in years and sex. Where available, HLA class I and class II types were taken from metadata supplied by the sample provider and were not determined by assay-based typing. What the work shows at the level of the full study, not this receptor alone: Clinical and demographic metadata were provided uncurated, with the amount varying by source and participant.

Enrolling through a virtual design, the prospective study's participants ranged in age from roughly 18 to 95 years and lived across about two dozen United States geographic areas. In the prospective study, cohorts were assigned on the basis of participant-reported clinical history obtained from a screening survey and a study questionnaire. Recovered participants in ImmuneRACE Cohort 3 were defined as having two consecutive negative NP/OP PCR tests, clearance from a healthcare professional, or resolution of symptoms. Mobile phlebotomists in the prospective study collected whole blood, serum and a nasopharyngeal or oropharyngeal swab from every participant. Over a roughly 2-month period, participants in the prospective study had the option of providing additional blood draws and questionnaires. Before DNA extraction, blood samples from the prospective study were shipped at room temperature or frozen.

CDR1 is given as SGHAT and CDR2 as FQNNGV, both from the germline V gene. The V end loses 5 bases and the J end loses 6 bases, and a stretch of 9 bases separates them. The CDR3, from cysteine to phenylalanine, totals 12 residues. The sequence is cut down to CDR3 DNA, 36 bases in frame from base 1. The receptor's source is a woman between 35 and 50 years old who had recovered from COVID-19. The material sequenced was PBMCs or T cells enriched from blood (not recorded which). The sequence links TRBV11-2 to TRBJ2-3; no D gene can be assigned with confidence. CDR3 reads: CASSRSRDTQYF. The DNA is TGTGCCAGCAGCCGCTCTAGGGATACGCAGTATTTT.